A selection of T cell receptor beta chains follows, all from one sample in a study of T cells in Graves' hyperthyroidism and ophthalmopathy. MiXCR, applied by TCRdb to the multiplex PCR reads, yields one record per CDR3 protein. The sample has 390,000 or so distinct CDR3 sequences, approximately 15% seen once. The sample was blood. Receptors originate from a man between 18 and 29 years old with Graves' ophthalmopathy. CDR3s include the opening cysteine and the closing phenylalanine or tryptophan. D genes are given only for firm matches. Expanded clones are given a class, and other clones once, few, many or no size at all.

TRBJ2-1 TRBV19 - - CASSIEGRESNEQFF TGTGCCAGTAGTATAGAGGGACGGGAGTCCAATGAGCAGTTCTTC
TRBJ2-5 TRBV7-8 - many CASSLGVGDSETQYF TGTGCCAGCAGCTTAGGTGTGGGGGACTCAGAGACCCAGTACTTC
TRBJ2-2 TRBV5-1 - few CASSLADSLYTGELFF TGCGCCAGCAGCTTGGCGGACAGCCTTTACACCGGGGAGCTGTTTTTT
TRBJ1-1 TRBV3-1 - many CASSQVIRGASFF TGTGCCAGCAGCCAAGTGATCCGGGGAGCGTCTTTCTTT
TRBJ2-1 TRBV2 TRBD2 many CASSELAGSSYNEQFF TGTGCCAGCAGTGAACTAGCGGGTAGCTCCTACAATGAGCAGTTCTTC
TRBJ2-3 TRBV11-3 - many CASSLPPADTQYF TGTGCCAGCAGCTTACCTCCCGCAGATACGCAGTATTTT
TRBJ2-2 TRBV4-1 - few CASSQTGTGELFF TGCGCCAGCAGCCAGACCGGCACCGGGGAGCTGTTTTTT
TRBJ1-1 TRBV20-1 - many CSVTWPGQNTEAFF TGCAGTGTTACGTGGCCAGGGCAAAACACTGAAGCTTTCTTT
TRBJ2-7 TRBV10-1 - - CASSDQRSGSYEQYF TGCGCCAGCAGTGATCAGCGCAGCGGTTCCTACGAGCAGTACTTC
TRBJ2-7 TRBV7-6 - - CASSPGGRVYEQYF TGTGCCAGCAGCCCCGGGGGCAGGGTCTACGAGCAGTACTTC
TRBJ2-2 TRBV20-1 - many CSALTSPGQNTGELFF TGCAGTGCTCTAACCTCTCCGGGACAGAACACCGGGGAGCTGTTTTTT
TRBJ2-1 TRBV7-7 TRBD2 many CASSLGREGANEQFF TGTGCTAGCAGCTTAGGCCGGGAGGGCGCCAATGAGCAGTTCTTC
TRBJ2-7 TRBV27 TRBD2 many CASRRAGGPSFYEQYF TGTGCCAGCCGAAGGGCGGGAGGGCCATCATTCTACGAGCAGTACTTC
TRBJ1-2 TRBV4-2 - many CASSQDGSYGYTF TGTGCCAGCAGCCAAGATGGCTCCTATGGCTACACCTTC
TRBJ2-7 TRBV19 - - CASSNRGTYEQYF TGTGCCAGTAGTAATAGGGGAACCTACGAGCAGTACTTC
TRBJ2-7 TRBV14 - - CASSPITGTQSSYEQYF TGTGCCAGCAGCCCAATCACCGGGACCCAGAGCTCCTACGAGCAGTACTTC
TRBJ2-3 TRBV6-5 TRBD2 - CASSPTGGGSDTQYF TGTGCCAGCAGTCCGACGGGAGGTGGCTCAGATACGCAGTATTTT
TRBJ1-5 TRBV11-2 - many CASSSNSNQPQHF TGTGCCAGCAGCAGTAATAGCAATCAGCCCCAGCATTTT
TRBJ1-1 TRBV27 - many CASSFTAGPTEAFF TGTGCCAGCAGTTTCACGGCGGGGCCGACTGAAGCTTTCTTT
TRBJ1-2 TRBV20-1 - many CSARGPGGTVRGYTF TGCAGTGCTAGAGGGCCCGGAGGTACCGTAAGAGGCTACACCTTC